These T cell receptor beta chains were read from a single sample in a study of shared clonotypes between healthy human individuals. Assay: immunoSEQ multiplex PCR; the TCRdb copy retains only in-frame clones and omits some. The sample consists of fewer than 2.5 million clones, approximately 93% of them appearing once. The sample comprised naive CD4+ T cells from PBMCs. The receptors come from a man aged 18 to 30 in good health. Some clones in this sample may be carry-over from other donors' samples. Each CDR3 is given with its conserved first and last residue. A clone size is listed for some rows: how often the clone was seen (once, few, many), or a class if it is expanded.

clone_size v_call cdr3_aa
NA TRBV7-2 CASSRRSQETQYF
NA TRBV18 CASSQTSGYEQYF
once TRBV29-1 CSVGTAFEQFF
NA TRBV28 CASSLLGPHYGYTF
NA TRBV20-1 CSARDRVGYTF
NA TRBV18 CASSPGRSAYEQYF
NA TRBV7-2 CASSPTLQADTQYF
NA TRBV5-1 CASSLEPVGVTGELFF
NA TRBV5-6 CASSLFFRGTTRSPLHF
NA TRBV30 CAWSPQRDQPQHF
NA TRBV5-4 CASSWGGSATNEKLFF
NA TRBV7-9 CASSFQGGYGYTF
once TRBV28 CAIQGGDEKLFF
NA TRBV18 CASSPGLARYEQYF